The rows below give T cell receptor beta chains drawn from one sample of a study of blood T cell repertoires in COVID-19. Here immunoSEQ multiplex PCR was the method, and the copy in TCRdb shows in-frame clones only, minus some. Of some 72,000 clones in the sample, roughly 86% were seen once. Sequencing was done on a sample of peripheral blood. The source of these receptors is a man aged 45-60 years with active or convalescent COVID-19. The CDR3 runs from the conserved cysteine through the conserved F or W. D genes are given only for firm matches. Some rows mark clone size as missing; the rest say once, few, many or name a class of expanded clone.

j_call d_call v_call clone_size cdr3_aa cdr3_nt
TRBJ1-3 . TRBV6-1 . CASSEQRSGNTIYF TGTGCCAGCAGTGAACAGCGGTCTGGAAACACCATATATTTT
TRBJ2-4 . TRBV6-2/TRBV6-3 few CASSFAGTRKNIQYF TGTGCCAGCAGTTTCGCAGGGACACGCAAAAACATTCAGTACTTC
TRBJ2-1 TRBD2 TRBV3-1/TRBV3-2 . CASSLLAGVYNEQFF TGTGCCAGCAGTCTACTAGCGGGGGTCTACAATGAGCAGTTCTTC
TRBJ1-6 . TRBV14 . CASSRAINSPLHF TGTGCCAGCAGCCGGGCCATTAATTCACCCCTCCACTTT
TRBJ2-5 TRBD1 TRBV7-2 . CASSTPGQGGETQYF TGTGCCAGCAGCACCCCGGGACAGGGGGGAGAGACCCAGTACTTC
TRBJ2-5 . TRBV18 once CASSPQETQYF TGTGCCAGCTCTCCTCAAGAGACCCAGTACTTC
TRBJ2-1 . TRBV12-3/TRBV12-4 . CASSLIEQGEQFF TGTGCCAGCAGTCTTATTGAGCAGGGTGAGCAGTTCTTC
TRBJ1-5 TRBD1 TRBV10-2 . CASSGQGGEGQPQHF TGCGCCAGCAGTGGACAGGGTGGGGAAGGTCAGCCCCAGCATTTT
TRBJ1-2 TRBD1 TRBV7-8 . CASSLVGQGDYGYTF TGTGCCAGCAGCTTAGTGGGACAGGGCGACTATGGCTACACCTTC
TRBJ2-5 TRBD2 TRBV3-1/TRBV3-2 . CASSRNSGAQETQYF TGTGCCAGCAGCCGGAATAGCGGGGCTCAAGAGACCCAGTACTTC
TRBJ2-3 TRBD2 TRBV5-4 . CASSSTPYGTSGGAADTQYF TGTGCCAGCAGCTCCACCCCGTATGGGACTAGCGGGGGGGCAGCAGATACGCAGTATTTT
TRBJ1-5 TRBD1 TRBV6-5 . CASSPGGAGNQPQHF TGTGCCAGCAGCCCAGGGGGCGCGGGCAATCAGCCCCAGCATTTT
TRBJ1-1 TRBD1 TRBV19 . CASSARDSLSVTEAFF TGTGCCAGTAGTGCCCGGGACAGTCTTTCCGTCACTGAAGCTTTCTTT
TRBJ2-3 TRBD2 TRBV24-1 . CATTTSGGTDTQYF TGTGCCACCACTACTAGCGGGGGCACAGATACGCAGTATTTT
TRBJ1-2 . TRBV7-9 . CASSLGTATNYGYTF TGTGCCAGCAGCTTAGGGACAGCGACTAACTATGGCTACACCTTC
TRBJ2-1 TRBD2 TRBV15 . CATSRGGLAGMNEQFF TGTGCCACCAGCAGAGGGGGGCTAGCGGGGATGAATGAGCAGTTCTTC